These T cell receptor beta chains were read from a single sample in a study of blood T cell repertoires in COVID-19. Some clones are missing from TCRdb's copy, which holds only in-frame ones; the method was immunoSEQ multiplex PCR. The sample includes hundreds of thousands of clones, 84% of them seen just once. What was sequenced was PBMCs or T cells enriched from blood (not recorded which). These receptors were obtained from a middle-aged woman who had recovered from COVID-19. Both conserved end residues are part of each CDR3. A D gene is named only where the DNA matches it firmly. A clone size is listed for some rows: how often the clone was seen (once, few, many), or a class if it is expanded.

J gene | D gene | V gene | clone size | CDR3 DNA | CDR3 protein
TRBJ1-1 | NA | TRBV5-4 | once | TGTGCCAGCAGCGTGACGGTGGGGGGAACTGAAGCTTTCTTT | CASSVTVGGTEAFF
TRBJ1-1 | NA | TRBV9 | NA | TGTGCCAGCAGCGTAGTGTTCGGGAACACTGAAGCTTTCTTT | CASSVVFGNTEAFF
TRBJ1-1 | NA | TRBV29-1 | NA | TGCAGCGATATTAAAACTCGGGGAACTGAAGCTTTCTTT | CSDIKTRGTEAFF
TRBJ1-1 | NA | TRBV3-1/TRBV3-2 | NA | TGTGCCAGCAGCTCACAGATCATGAACACTGAAGCTTTCTTT | CASSSQIMNTEAFF
TRBJ2-7 | TRBD1 | TRBV4-1 | NA | TGCGCCAGCAGCCAGCTCCTTTTATTTCGGACAGGGCGCGCCTACGAGCAGTACTTC | CASSQLLLFRTGRAYEQYF
TRBJ2-5 | TRBD1 | TRBV6-4 | NA | TGTGCCGGACCACGGGACAGGAGAAATCAAGAGACCCAGTACTTC | CAGPRDRRNQETQYF
TRBJ2-1 | TRBD2 | TRBV5-4 | NA | TGTGCCAGCGGACTCAAGCGGGAGACAGACAATGAGCAGTTCTTC | CASGLKRETDNEQFF
TRBJ2-7 | TRBD1 | TRBV5-5 | NA | TGTGCCAGCAGAGCGACAGGGTCATACGAGCAGTACTTC | CASRATGSYEQYF
TRBJ2-2 | TRBD2 | TRBV6-4 | medium-sized | TGTGCCAGCAGTGAGACTAGCGGGAGTATTACCGGGGAGCTGTTTTTT | CASSETSGSITGELFF
TRBJ2-7 | NA | TRBV10-2 | NA | TGCGCCAGCGGAGACTACGAGCAGTACTTC | CASGDYEQYF
TRBJ2-1 | NA | TRBV6-2/TRBV6-3 | few | TGTGCCAGCAGCAACGCAACCCCTGGGACTCCCCGAACCTACAATGAGCAGTTCTTC | CASSNATPGTPRTYNEQFF
TRBJ1-1 | TRBD1 | TRBV25-1 | NA | TGTGCCAGCAGTGGGGACAGGGCGGGGGACACTGAAGCTTTCTTT | CASSGDRAGDTEAFF
TRBJ2-2 | TRBD1 | TRBV5-5 | NA | TGTGCCAGCAGATCGGGACAGGGGGGATACCGCACCGGGGAGCTGTTTTTT | CASRSGQGGYRTGELFF
TRBJ1-5 | NA | TRBV27 | NA | TGTGCCAGCAGTTTATCCGGGGTTTTGGGGCCCCAGCATTTT | CASSLSGVLGPQHF
TRBJ2-3 | TRBD1 | TRBV18 | NA | TGTGCCAGCTCACCACCGCAGGGGGCGGGGCTCACAGATACGCAGTATTTT | CASSPPQGAGLTDTQYF
TRBJ2-5 | TRBD1 | TRBV24-1 | NA | TGTGCCACCAGTGAGTGGGACAGGGGGCAAGAGACCCAGTACTTC | CATSEWDRGQETQYF
TRBJ2-1 | TRBD2 | TRBV4-3 | NA | TGCGCCAGCAGCAGGACTAGCGGGGCGAATGAGCAGTTCTTC | CASSRTSGANEQFF